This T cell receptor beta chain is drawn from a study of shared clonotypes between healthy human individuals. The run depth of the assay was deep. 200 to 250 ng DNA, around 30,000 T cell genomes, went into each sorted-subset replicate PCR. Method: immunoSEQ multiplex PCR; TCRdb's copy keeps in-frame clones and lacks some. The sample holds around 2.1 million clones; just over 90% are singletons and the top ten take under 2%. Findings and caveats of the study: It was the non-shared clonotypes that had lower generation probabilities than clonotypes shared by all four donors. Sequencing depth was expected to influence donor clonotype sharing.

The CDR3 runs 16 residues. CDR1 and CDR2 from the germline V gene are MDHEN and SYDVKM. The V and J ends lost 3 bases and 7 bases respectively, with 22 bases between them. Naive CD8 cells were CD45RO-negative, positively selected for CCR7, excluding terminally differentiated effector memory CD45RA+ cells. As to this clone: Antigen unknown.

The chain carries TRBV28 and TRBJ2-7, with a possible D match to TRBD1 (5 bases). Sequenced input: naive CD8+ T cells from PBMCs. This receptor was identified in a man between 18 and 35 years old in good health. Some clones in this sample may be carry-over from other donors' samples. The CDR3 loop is CASSLVAQGGSGEQYF. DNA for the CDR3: TGTGCCAGCAGTTTGGTTGCGCAGGGCGGCTCGGGTGAGCAGTACTTC.